Shown below are 2 T cell receptor beta chains from a single sample sequenced in a study of blood T cells in healthy people across ages. Through a sample-barcoded 5' primer and a J-beta primer mix, a second PCR was run for about 6 to 12 cycles. TCRdb recomputed calls from the 5' RACE reads with MiXCR, one row per CDR3 protein. The sample carries about 730,000 distinct CDR3 sequences, 43% recorded once. Sequencing was done on a sample of blood. The receptors were sampled from a woman aged 60 to 75 in good health.

In DNA, the CDR3 is TGTGCCAGCAGCTTAGTACCCTGGGACAGTAGCACAGATACGCAGTATTTT. Translation: CASSLVPWDSSTDTQYF. The chain combines TRBV7-2 with TRBJ2-3; 7 bases are shared with TRBD1. J was trimmed by 0 bases and V by 1 base; bases with no gene match: 7. This CDR3 comprises 17 residues. CDR1 and CDR2 (germline): SGHTA, FQGNSA.

J is TRBJ2-7 and V is TRBV7-9, with TRBD2 matching over 12 bases. The CDR3 has 16 amino acids. V trimming: 5 bases; J trimming: 6 bases; junction bases outside the gene matches: 11. Germline lookup yields CDR1 SEHNR and CDR2 FQNEAQ (reference sequence). Here the CDR3 reads CASSQTTSGGLREQYF. In DNA, the CDR3 is TGTGCCAGCAGCCAAACGACTAGCGGGGGCCTACGCGAGCAGTACTTC.